This T cell receptor beta chain was documented in a study of PD-1 blockade in classical Hodgkin lymphoma. The J segment lost 7 bases and the V segment lost 4 bases, leaving 12 bases of the junction unmatched. Germline V gene data show CDR1 as MDHEN and CDR2 as SYDVKM. The CDR3 is 15 residues long. Using immunoSEQ multiplex PCR, the repertoire was profiled, and TCRdb retains in-frame clones only, with some absent. Among 90,000 to 110,000 clones listed, over 85% were seen once. A remark on this clone: What it recognizes is unknown.

The time point here: cycle 4 day 1 (C4D1), after less than 7 weeks of nivolumab. There was relapse after autologous stem cell transplantation in every patient, and there was variation in brentuximab vedotin exposure. Progressive disease, partial response or complete response was each patient's best response. Study outcomes and limitations: Healthy donors reportedly exceeded newly diagnosed patients in baseline TCR diversity. Compared with baseline, CD4+ but not CD8+ TCR diversity had risen significantly by C4D1.

Here the sequenced sample was peripheral blood mononuclear cells (PBMCs), taken before the fourth cycle of nivolumab. The V gene is TRBV28, the J gene TRBJ2-7; TRBD2 matches 8 bases. The receptor comes from a human donor with classical Hodgkin lymphoma. CDR3 region: CASSSLAGAESEQYF. CDR3 coding DNA: TGTGCCAGCAGTTCCCTAGCGGGCGCAGAGTCGGAGCAGTACTTC. The full variable domain, rest sourced from reference TRBV28 and TRBJ2-7, is DVKVTQSSRYLVKRTGEKVFLECVQDMDHENMFWYRQDPGLGLRLIYFSYDVKMKEKGDIPEGYSVSREKKERFSLILESASTNQTSMYLCASSSLAGAESEQYFGPGTRLTVT.